Below, 5 T cell receptor beta chains from the same sample are listed, as sequenced in a study of T cell responses to AZD1222 COVID-19 vaccine listed by TCRdb under 2021. In the paper's terms, the time point label means: baseline before first vaccination. Receptor amplification or capture employed the immunoSEQ multiplex PCR assay. In TCRdb, the immuneACCESS table is reduced to in-frame sequences with V and J assigned. These tables do not hold every clone; where another copy was compared, an unresolved V gene accounts for under half, and the others remain unexplained. In this sample the table shows about 110,000 clones, 92% of which occur a single time. The ten largest clones represent about 1.2% of the sample. The material sequenced was peripheral blood, taken on day 0 of AZD1222 vaccination. The receptor set was obtained from an adult in good health.

This chain connects TRBV11-2 to TRBJ2-2; maybe TRBD2 (6 bases). CDR3 length: 15 residues. Germline CDR1 and CDR2: SGHAT and FQNNGV. V was trimmed by 5 bases and J by 5 bases, leaving 15 bases between them. The CDR3 sequence: CASSTGLIKTGELFF. The CDR3 DNA is TGTGCCAGCAGCACGGGACTTATAAAAACCGGGGAGCTGTTTTTT.

The sample holds one count of this clone. This chain uses TRBV20-1 with TRBJ2-2, with D perhaps being TRBD1 or TRBD2 (6 bases each). This CDR3 spans 15 amino acids. The germline V gene encodes CDR1 DFQATT and CDR2 SNEGSKA (reference sequence). V lost 3 bases and J lost 4, with 15 bases in between. The CDR3 sequence: CSASRGGNPTGELFF. DNA for the CDR3: TGCAGTGCTAGTCGAGGGGGGAACCCCACCGGGGAGCTGTTTTTT.

V and J are TRBV29-1 and TRBJ2-7; TRBD2 agrees at 9 bases. The junction had 8 bases not matched to a gene; V was cut back by 3 bases and J by 5 bases. The CDR3 length is 14 residues. CDR1 is SQVTM and CDR2 is ANQGSEA in the germline V gene. The CDR3 loop is CSVEVGREGDEQYF. The CDR3 DNA reads as TGCAGCGTTGAGGTGGGGCGGGAGGGCGACGAGCAGTACTTC.

This chain uses TRBV30 with TRBJ1-5; no firm D call. This CDR3 is built from 13 residues. The germline CDR1 and CDR2 sequences are GTSNPN and SVGIG (reference sequence). Trimming took 2 bases from V and 3 from J, leaving 8 bases between them. CDR3 region: CAWSFTDNQPQHF. CDR3 DNA: TGTGCCTGGAGTTTTACAGACAATCAGCCCCAGCATTTT.

Only one count was recorded for this clone. The chain recombines TRBV9 with TRBJ2-7; 9 nucleotides agree with TRBD1. This CDR3 comprises 14 residues. Germline values: CDR1 SGDLS, CDR2 YYNGEE. The J segment lost 2 bases and the V segment lost 6 bases, leaving 6 bases of the junction unmatched. CDR3 nucleotide sequence: TGTGCCAGCAACCCGGGACAGGGCGCCTACGAGCAGTACTTC. It encodes CASNPGQGAYEQYF.